This TCR beta chain is drawn from a study of T cell responses to AZD1222 COVID-19 vaccine. A remark on this clone: The antigen remains unidentified.

Germline loops: CDR1 ENHRY, CDR2 SYGVKD. CDR3 size: 13 residues. V lost 2 bases to trimming and J lost 2 bases, with 7 bases between them. The table came from immunoSEQ multiplex PCR; TCRdb's copy has only in-frame clones and leaves some out. Of some 110,000 clones listed, about 91% are singletons. General study points: Two AZD1222 administrations were followed by greater Spike-specific TCR breadth and depth. Just a handful of AZD1222 recipients were seropositive at baseline.

This rearrangement joins TRBV10-3 to TRBJ2-7; D uncertain. The sequence came from an adult who received the AZD1222 COVID-19 vaccine. Sample: peripheral blood, taken 28 days after the second AZD1222 dose. CDR3 in amino acids: CAISETGPYEQYF. The DNA for the CDR3 is TGTGCCATCAGTGAGACGGGCCCCTACGAGCAGTACTTC.